The 12 T cell receptor beta chains presented below share a single source sample, sequenced in a study of graft-versus-host responses after intestinal transplantation. TCRdb's table, derived via immunoSEQ multiplex PCR, lists solely in-frame clones and lacks some. This sample yields 8,000 to 9,500 clones, of which 31% are seen a single time; about 5% belongs to the top ten. The starting material was alloreactive CD4+ T cells from a mixed lymphocyte reaction culture, obtained before intestinal transplant. Subset indicated: CFSE-low proliferating T cells sorted from roughly 6-day pre-transplant mixed lymphocyte reaction (GvH or HvG direction). All receptors come from a human patient who received an intestinal transplant.

The CDR3 bases are TGTGCCAGCAGAGCCACAGGGGGCAATCAGCCCCAGCATTTT. Amino acid sequence: CASRATGGNQPQHF. The chain joins TRBV6-5 to TRBJ1-5, with TRBD1 matching over 7 bases. Germline V gene lookup returns CDR1 MNHEY and CDR2 SVGAGI. Germline trimming cut 6 bases from V and 2 bases from J; bases unmatched to any gene: 4. The CDR3 runs to 14 residues.

The rearrangement uses TRBV5-6 and TRBJ1-2; 11 nucleotides match TRBD1. CDR1 is SGHDT, CDR2 YYEEEE, per germline. The junction had 5 bases not matched to a gene; V was cut back by 3 bases and J by 4 bases. This CDR3 spans 15 amino acids. CDR3 nucleotide sequence: TGTGCCAGCAGCTCCGGGACAGGGGGTATCTATGGCTACACCTTC. Its protein is CASSSGTGGIYGYTF.

CDR3 region: CASSLAGPSTEAFF. The CDR3, as DNA: TGTGCCAGCAGTTTAGCAGGGCCCTCGACTGAAGCTTTCTTT. The rearrangement uses TRBV28 and TRBJ1-1, with D perhaps TRBD1 (5 bases). Between the trimmed V and J ends, which lost 2 bases and 5 bases, there was a span of 12 bases. CDR1 is MDHEN, CDR2 SYDVKM, per germline. The CDR3 is 14 residues long.

This CDR3 is CASSLGGAYGYTF. As DNA, the CDR3 is TGTGCCAGCAGCCTGGGGGGGGCCTATGGCTACACCTTC. The chain links TRBV11-2 to TRBJ1-2; maybe TRBD1 (6 bases). CDR3 length equals 13 residues. Germline V gives CDR1 SGHAT, CDR2 FQNNGV. Trimming left V 5 bases short and J 4 bases short, with 11 bases between.

V is TRBV11-2 and J is TRBJ2-5; 10 bases map to TRBD1. This CDR3 spans 15 amino acids. With 3 bases clipped from V and 5 bases from J, the junction kept 6 bases outside the gene matches. From germline, CDR1 is SGHAT and CDR2 FQNNGV. The CDR3 DNA sequence: TGTGCCAGCAGCTTCCGACAGGGGGCATGGGAGACCCAGTACTTC. Its protein is CASSFRQGAWETQYF.

This chain uses TRBV2 with TRBJ1-5; 7 positions match TRBD1. The CDR3 totals 14 residues. V shed 3 bases, J shed 4 bases, and the junction held 3 bases outside the gene matches. Germline V gene data show CDR1 as SNHLY and CDR2 as FYNNEI. For the CDR3, the DNA is TGTGCCAGCAGTGACAGGGGGTTTAATCAGCCCCAGCATTTT. As protein: CASSDRGFNQPQHF. Based on the CDR3 plus reference TRBV2 and TRBJ1-5, the full variable domain is EPEVTQTPSHQVTQMGQEVILRCVPISNHLYFYWYRQILGQKVEFLVSFYNNEISEKSEIFDDQFSVERPDGSNFTLKIRSTKLEDSAMYFCASSDRGFNQPQHFGDGTRLSIL.

This clone was counted only a few times. The V and J genes are TRBV7-6 and TRBJ2-3, with TRBD1 matching 8 bases. The CDR3 runs to 15 residues. The V segment lost 3 bases and the J segment 3 bases; nucleotides outside the gene matches: 5. CDR1 is SGHVS, CDR2 FNYEAQ, per germline. CDR3 in amino acids: CASSFRTGRTDTQYF. DNA of the CDR3: TGTGCCAGCAGCTTTAGGACAGGGAGGACAGATACGCAGTATTTT.

By proportion, this clone is medium-sized. The chain has TRBV19 and TRBJ2-1; 11 bases agree with TRBD2. Trimming cost V 11 bases and J 0 bases; bases outside gene matches: 6. The CDR3 is made up of 15 amino acids. Germline CDR1 LNHDA, CDR2 SQIVND (reference sequence). The CDR3 DNA reads TGTGCCGGGGGACTAGCGGACAGCTCCTACAATGAGCAGTTCTTC. Translated: CAGGLADSSYNEQFF.

The chain uses TRBV18 and TRBJ2-7, with D unclear. CDR3 length equals 14 residues. Germline CDR1 KGHSH, CDR2 LQKENI. V gave up 6 bases and J gave up 4 bases, with 16 bases separating them. The CDR3 protein is CASSSTTQAYEQYF. The DNA for the CDR3 is TGTGCCAGCTCGTCGACAACCCAGGCGTACGAGCAGTACTTC.

The J gene is TRBJ2-7, the V gene TRBV28, with 8 bases identical to TRBD2. Germline V CDR1 and CDR2: MDHEN, SYDVKM. Germline trimming cut 6 bases from V and 5 bases from J; bases unmatched to any gene: 12. This CDR3 region has 15 residues. The CDR3 loop reads CASRPLSGSVHEQYF. DNA of the CDR3: TGTGCCAGCAGACCCCTCAGCGGGAGTGTCCACGAGCAGTACTTC.

The table lists this clone with a few counts. This chain uses TRBV5-1 with TRBJ2-1; 10 bases are shared with TRBD2. CDR3 length: 16 residues. CDR1 SGHRS and CDR2 YFSETQ come from the germline V gene. The V gene end was trimmed by 0 bases and the J gene end by 6 bases; junction bases not matched to a gene: 6. The CDR3 is CASSLGVSGRANEQFF. In DNA, the CDR3 is TGCGCCAGCAGCTTGGGGGTAAGCGGGAGGGCCAATGAGCAGTTCTTC.

This clone was detected a few times. This sequence joins TRBV18 and TRBJ2-5; TRBD1 matches 7 bases. CDR3 length: 14 amino acids. Germline V CDR1 and CDR2: KGHSH, LQKENI. V shed 6 bases, J shed 2 bases, and the junction held 6 bases outside the gene matches. The CDR3 DNA reads TGTGCCAGCTCGTTGGACAGGAGACAAGAGACCCAGTACTTC. This sequence encodes CASSLDRRQETQYF.